These 28 T cell receptor beta chains came from one sample sequenced in a study of breast tumors, draining lymph nodes, adjacent tissues. TCRdb re-called the multiplex PCR reads with MiXCR, one entry per CDR3 protein. Of approximately 63,000 distinct CDR3 sequences listed, around 60% are singletons. The sample consisted of breast tumor tissue. Receptor source: a female donor with breast cancer. Some clones in this sample may be carry-over from other donors' samples.

The chain couples TRBV7-3 to TRBJ2-5; D may match TRBD1 or TRBD2 (6 bases each). CDR1 and CDR2 (germline): SGHTA, FQGTGA. V gave up 0 bases and J gave up 9 bases, with 23 bases separating them. The CDR3 covers 17 residues. The DNA for the CDR3 is TGTGCCAGCAGCTTAACCGGGCGGACGGACCTACGGGGGCCCCAGTACTTC. Its translation is CASSLTGRTDLRGPQYF.

As to this clonotype: It may be a read error: a sequence one base away is much more abundant. The J gene is TRBJ2-5, the V gene TRBV10-3; D is possibly TRBD1 or TRBD2 (6 bases each). The CDR3 loop spans 13 amino acids. CDR1 and CDR2 (germline): ENHRY, SYGVKD. The CDR3 DNA reads TGTACCATCAGTGAGGGGGGTGGGGAGACCCAGCACTTC. It yields the protein CTISEGGGETQHF.

This clonotype was counted many times. This chain links TRBV28 with TRBJ2-6, with 15 bases fitting TRBD2. Germline V gene data show CDR1 as MDHEN and CDR2 as SYDVKM. CDR3 size: 18 residues. The trim removed 5 bases at V and 7 bases at J, leaving 9 bases unmatched. CDR3 in DNA: TGTGCCAGCAGTCTTAGGGGACTAGCGGGGGGAGGAGCCAACGTCCTGACTTTC. Translated: CASSLRGLAGGGANVLTF.

The chain employs TRBV4-1 and TRBJ2-7; 10 bases are shared with TRBD1. Unmatched junction bases numbered 8, after V lost 5 bases and J lost 4 bases. CDR1 and CDR2 (germline): MGHRA, YSYEKL. This CDR3 is 15 amino acids long. The DNA for the CDR3 is TGCGCCAGCAGCTATCCGCGACAGGGGGCATACGAGCAGTACTTC. The encoded protein is CASSYPRQGAYEQYF.

Ten or more counts support this clonotype. This rearrangement joins TRBV4-1 to TRBJ2-7, with D unresolved. Germline V CDR1 and CDR2: MGHRA, YSYEKL. V was pared by 4 bases and J by 4 bases, with 17 bases between. CDR3 length: 15 amino acids. CDR3 sequence: CASSPSLTQRYEQYF. CDR3 in DNA: TGCGCCAGCAGCCCAAGCTTGACACAGCGTTACGAGCAGTACTTC.

The V call is TRBV27, the J call TRBJ2-1, with 14 positions matching TRBD2. Germline V gene sequence: CDR1 MNHEY, CDR2 SMNVEV (reference sequence). V lost 3 bases and J lost 6; bases outside the gene matches: 4. This CDR3 contains 16 residues. CDR3 in amino acids: CASSLLGLAGGNEQFF. Written as DNA, the CDR3 is TGTGCCAGCAGTTTGCTCGGACTAGCGGGAGGCAATGAGCAGTTCTTC.

V gene TRBV7-9 combines with J gene TRBJ2-5; perhaps D is TRBD1 or TRBD2 (5 bases each). CDR1 and CDR2 (germline): SEHNR, FQNEAQ (reference sequence). Trimming took 1 base from V and 6 from J, leaving 15 bases between them. This CDR3 spans 15 amino acids. In nucleotides, the CDR3 is TGTGCCAGCAGCTTAGAGGAATCCAGGGAGCAGACCCAGTACTTC. Residues: CASSLEESREQTQYF.

The V call is TRBV2, the J call TRBJ1-2; no clear D gene. This CDR3 has 12 amino acids. Trimming removed 4 bases at V and 8 bases at J, with 11 bases between. CDR1 is SNHLY, CDR2 FYNNEI, per germline. The CDR3 here is CASSVSKRGYTF. DNA of the CDR3: TGTGCCAGCAGTGTTAGCAAGCGCGGCTACACCTTC.

This rearrangement joins TRBV29-1 to TRBJ2-3, with 7 bases matching TRBD1. V shed 2 bases, J shed 3 bases, and the junction held 8 bases outside the gene matches. Germline lookup yields CDR1 SQVTM and CDR2 ANQGSEA. CDR3 size: 15 residues. The CDR3 reads CSVERGVRGTDTQYF. CDR3 nucleotide sequence: TGCAGCGTTGAAAGGGGAGTCAGGGGGACAGATACGCAGTATTTT.

The rearrangement uses TRBV11-2 and TRBJ2-1; TRBD2 agrees at 9 bases. Germline-derived CDR1 and CDR2 are SGHAT and FQNNGV. The CDR3 is 15 residues long. J lost 7 bases, V lost 1 base, and 5 bases had no gene match. CDR3 coding DNA: TGTGCCAGCAGCTTAGTCAGCGGGGGGATAAATGAGCAGTTCTTC. Translated: CASSLVSGGINEQFF.

The chain couples TRBV5-4 to TRBJ2-1, with 8 positions matching TRBD2. V was pared by 0 bases and J by 5 bases, with 4 bases of the junction left unmatched. The V gene's germline CDR1 is SGHNT and CDR2 YYREEE (reference sequence). The CDR3 consists of 15 residues. CDR3: CASSLGGLVNNEQFF. CDR3 in DNA: TGTGCCAGCAGCTTGGGGGGACTAGTCAACAATGAGCAGTTCTTC.

The chain uses TRBV9 and TRBJ2-6; no clear D gene. The CDR3 extends over 11 amino acids. V lost 2 bases and J 17 bases, leaving 11 bases between the germline ends. CDR1 is SGDLS and CDR2 is YYNGEE in the germline V gene. The CDR3 DNA reads as TGTGCCAGCAGCGTTGCCGGACGGATGACTTTC. It codes for CASSVAGRMTF.

The J gene is TRBJ1-2, the V gene TRBV20-1, with 7 bases matching TRBD1. Germline values: CDR1 DFQATT, CDR2 SNEGSKA (reference sequence). The trim removed 6 bases at V and 4 bases at J, leaving 5 bases unmatched. The CDR3 totals 12 residues. The DNA for the CDR3 is TGCAGTGCCGGGACAGTTGGCTATGGCTACACCTTC. It encodes CSAGTVGYGYTF.

About this clonotype: Given the absence of the conserved phenylalanine or tryptophan at the CDR3 end, a read error is likely. This chain links TRBV19 with TRBJ2-1; D is perhaps TRBD2 (6 bases). Trimming shortened V by 10 bases and J by 13 bases, and 20 bases separated the two germline ends. Germline loops: CDR1 LNHDA, CDR2 SQIVND (reference sequence). This CDR3 is built from 12 residues. The CDR3 loop is CATSDGGTNQFL. The DNA for the CDR3 is TGTGCCACCTCGGACGGGGGTACTAACCAGTTCTTG.

V and J are TRBV2 and TRBJ2-5; D gene ambiguous. V shed 3 bases and J shed 5 bases, with 4 bases lying between them. The germline gives CDR1 SNHLY, CDR2 FYNNEI. The CDR3 is 11 residues long. The CDR3 sequence: CASSEWETQYF. The CDR3 DNA reads as TGTGCCAGCAGTGAGTGGGAGACCCAGTACTTC.

The chain has TRBV12-3 or TRBV12-4 and TRBJ2-5; a weak D match, TRBD2 (5 bases). V was cut by 5 bases and J by 4 bases, with 11 bases left in between. CDR3 length: 13 amino acids. The CDR3 spells CASSLPEGETQYF. In nucleotides, the CDR3 is TGTGCCAGCAGTCTCCCCGAGGGAGAGACCCAGTACTTC.

This clonotype was seen many times. V gene TRBV7-6 combines with J gene TRBJ2-7; 10 nucleotides agree with TRBD1. Germline V lookup: CDR1 SGHVS, CDR2 FNYEAQ. The CDR3 has 15 amino acids. J gave up 2 bases and V 4 bases, and 5 bases lay outside the gene matches. CDR3 protein: CASSSRDRGAYEQYF. In nucleotides, the CDR3 is TGTGCCAGCAGCTCCCGGGACAGGGGTGCCTACGAGCAGTACTTC.

This clonotype was counted between two and nine times. J is TRBJ1-1 and V is TRBV30, with D maybe TRBD1 (5 bases). Trimming removed 2 bases from V and 4 bases from J, with 5 bases in between. This CDR3 contains 11 residues. Germline V CDR1 and CDR2: GTSNPN, SVGIG (reference sequence). The CDR3 reads CAWSTGTEAFF. The CDR3 DNA reads TGTGCCTGGAGTACAGGCACTGAAGCTTTCTTT. The whole variable domain, filled in from reference TRBV30 and TRBJ1-1, reads SQTIHQWPATLVQPVGSPLSLECTVEGTSNPNLYWYRQAAGRGLQLLFYSVGIGQISSEVPQNLSASRPQDRQFILSSKKLLLSDSGFYLCAWSTGTEAFFGQGTRLTVV.

This clonotype has just one count. V usage is TRBV10-3 and J usage is TRBJ1-4; possible D gene TRBD1, 6 bases. The germline CDR1 and CDR2 sequences are ENHRY and SYGVKD. V was cut by 2 bases and J by 5 bases, with 12 bases left in between. The CDR3 extends over 15 amino acids. CDR3 in amino acids: CAISERGAENEKLFF. For the CDR3, the DNA is TGTGCCATCAGTGAGCGGGGGGCCGAAAATGAAAAACTGTTTTTT.

The V gene is TRBV2, the J gene TRBJ2-5; D is possibly TRBD1 (6 bases). The CDR3 length is 13 residues. The germline V gene encodes CDR1 SNHLY and CDR2 FYNNEI. Trimming removed 6 bases from V and 0 bases from J, with 8 bases in between. The CDR3, as DNA: TGTGCCAGCAGCGGGGACAACCAAGAGACCCAGTACTTC. Translation: CASSGDNQETQYF.

This clonotype was detected many times. The chain links TRBV4-1 to TRBJ2-2, with TRBD1 as a possible D gene (6 bases). From germline, CDR1 is MGHRA and CDR2 YSYEKL. Trimming stripped 1 base from V and 5 bases from J, with 11 bases between. This CDR3 has 15 amino acids. CDR3 nucleotides: TGCGCCAGCAGCCAAGGGGGGCCGGGAACCGGGGAGCTGTTTTTT. Its translation: CASSQGGPGTGELFF.

This clonotype was counted many times. V gene TRBV7-9 combines with J gene TRBJ2-1; the match to TRBD2 covers 12 bases. V shed 6 bases, J shed 9 bases, and the junction held 9 bases outside the gene matches. Germline CDR1 reads SEHNR; CDR2 reads FQNEAQ (reference sequence). This CDR3 has 15 residues. CDR3 residues: CASRPGLAGKGEQFF. The CDR3 DNA reads as TGTGCCAGCAGGCCTGGACTAGCGGGGAAGGGTGAGCAGTTCTTC. Combining the CDR3 with reference TRBV7-9 and TRBJ2-1 gives the whole variable domain DTGVSQNPRHKITKRGQNVTFRCDPISEHNRLYWYRQTLGQGPEFLTYFQNEAQLEKSRLLSDRFSAERPKGSFSTLEIQRTEQGDSAMYLCASRPGLAGKGEQFFGPGTRLTVL.

This clonotype was detected only a few times. A clone one base away is much larger, so this may be a read error. The rearrangement uses TRBV6-2 or TRBV6-3 and TRBJ2-2; 8 bases match TRBD2. Germline loops: CDR1 MNHEY, CDR2 SVGEGT. The CDR3 consists of 14 residues. The trim removed 5 bases at V and 6 bases at J, leaving 5 bases unmatched. As DNA, the CDR3 is TGTGCCAGCAGTCATGACGGGAGGGCCGGGGAGCTGTTTTTT. Residues: CASSHDGRAGELFF.

In the case of this clonotype: Given the absence of the conserved phenylalanine or tryptophan at the CDR3 end, a read error is likely. The chain recombines TRBV29-1 with TRBJ1-2, with D possibly being TRBD1 (5 bases). Germline CDR1 is SQVTM and CDR2 is ANQGSEA. The CDR3 runs 14 residues. The CDR3, as DNA: TGCCGCGTTGGAGTTTGGGACGGCGACTATGGCTACACCCTC. Encoded protein: CRVGVWDGDYGYTL.

The sample holds many counts of this clonotype. J is TRBJ2-2 and V is TRBV5-8, with TRBD2 matching 9 bases. CDR1 is SGHTS, CDR2 YDEGEE, per germline. The CDR3 length is 17 residues. V lost 3 bases, J lost 2 bases, and 8 bases stayed unmatched. Here the CDR3 reads CASSSGGRAINTGELFF. In DNA form, the CDR3 reads TGTGCCAGCAGCTCCGGCGGGAGGGCCATTAACACCGGGGAGCTGTTTTTT.

The genes are TRBV11-2 and TRBJ2-5, with D maybe TRBD2 (7 bases). The V end was cut by 6 bases, the J end by 0 bases, with 11 bases between. CDR1 and CDR2 (germline): SGHAT, FQNNGV. The CDR3 totals 14 residues. CDR3 sequence (DNA): TGTGCCAGCAGAGGGGGGGGGCACCAAGAGACCCAGTACTTC. Translation: CASRGGGHQETQYF.

This clonotype was observed at least ten times. The chain combines TRBV7-2 with TRBJ1-2, with D unclear. The germline V gene has CDR1 SGHTA and CDR2 FQGNSA. The length of the CDR3 is 16 residues. V was cut by 5 bases and J by 2 bases, with 18 bases left in between. CDR3 sequence reads: CASSPYSPDPNYGYTF. The CDR3 DNA is TGTGCCAGCAGCCCTTACTCGCCCGATCCAAACTATGGCTACACCTTC. The variable domain in full, completed from reference TRBV7-2 and TRBJ1-2, reads GAGVSQSPSNKVTEKGKDVELRCDPISGHTALYWYRQSLGQGLEFLIYFQGNSAPDKSGLPSDRFSAERTGGSVSTLTIQRTQQEDSAVYLCASSPYSPDPNYGYTFGSGTRLTVV.

V and J are TRBV4-3 and TRBJ2-3; D tentatively fits TRBD1 or TRBD2 (5 bases each). From germline, CDR1 is LGHNA and CDR2 YSLEER. The CDR3 is made up of 13 amino acids. V lost 4 bases to trimming and J lost 4 bases, with 9 bases between them. CDR3 residues: CASSPLGADTQYF. The CDR3 DNA follows: TGCGCCAGCAGCCCTCTGGGGGCAGATACGCAGTATTTT.